Listed here are 21 T cell receptor beta chains from one sample, sequenced in a study of blood T cell repertoires in COVID-19 (dated by TCRdb to about 2020). The method behind the library was the immunoSEQ multiplex PCR assay. The immuneACCESS repertoire file appears here via TCRdb, limited to in-frame rearrangements. These files lack a portion of the clones; in checked studies, under half of the deficit traces to unresolved V genes, and the cause of the others is not known. Here the sample has about 670,000 clones; 85% to 90% occur a single time. The ten largest clones capture roughly 0.25% of the sample. Sequencing used peripheral blood. These receptors originate from a woman aged 18-29 years with acute or convalescent COVID-19.

This rearrangement joins TRBV10-3 to TRBJ1-1; TRBD1 matches at 7 bases. J was trimmed by 1 base and V by 7 bases; bases with no gene match: 9. Germline V CDR1 and CDR2: ENHRY, SYGVKD. CDR3 length equals 15 residues. The CDR3 region is CAINRNRGPNTEAFF. CDR3 nucleotides: TGTGCCATCAACCGAAACAGGGGCCCGAACACTGAAGCTTTCTTT.

The CDR3 DNA follows: TGTGCCAGCAGTTTGGTCTCGGGGGGGGCCTTTAAGCAGTTCTTC. Translation gives CASSLVSGGAFKQFF. The rearrangement links TRBV27 to TRBJ2-1, with 8 bases lining up with TRBD2. Germline V gives CDR1 MNHEY, CDR2 SMNVEV (reference sequence). This CDR3 comprises 15 residues. With 3 bases clipped from V and 11 bases from J, the junction kept 12 bases outside the gene matches.

The chain employs TRBV13 and TRBJ1-2; 7 bases map to TRBD1. The junction had 10 bases not matched to a gene; V was cut back by 5 bases and J by 4 bases. The CDR3 length is 15 residues. CDR1 and CDR2 from the germline V gene are PRHDT and FYEKMQ (reference sequence). CDR3 DNA sequence: TGTGCCAGCAGCCAAGGTACAGGGGTAGCCTATGGCTACACCTTC. Translation: CASSQGTGVAYGYTF.

V gene TRBV19 combines with J gene TRBJ1-1; weak D call: TRBD1 (6 bases). The CDR3 is 13 residues long. The V and J ends lost 1 base and 7 bases respectively, with 10 bases between them. From germline, CDR1 is LNHDA and CDR2 SQIVND (reference sequence). The CDR3 DNA reads as TGTGCCAGTAGTATAGGGACAGCTAGTGAAGCTTTCTTT. This translates into CASSIGTASEAFF.

The V gene is TRBV7-6, the J gene TRBJ1-5; D is unclear. Germline V gives CDR1 SGHVS, CDR2 FNYEAQ. The CDR3 has 17 amino acids. V dropped 2 bases and J dropped 0 bases, with 14 bases sitting between them. The CDR3 reads CASSLWGGDYSNQPQHF. The CDR3 nucleotides are TGTGCCAGCAGCTTATGGGGAGGCGACTATAGCAATCAGCCCCAGCATTTT.

The chain combines TRBV13 with TRBJ1-2; a possible D gene is TRBD1 (6 bases). Germline loops: CDR1 PRHDT, CDR2 FYEKMQ (reference sequence). Deletions cut 0 bases from V and 6 bases from J, with 8 bases between. This CDR3 contains 13 residues. CDR3 sequence (DNA): TGTGCCAGCAGCTTAGGCCGGACAGATGGCTACACCTTC. Translation gives CASSLGRTDGYTF. Full variable domain (remainder filled in from reference TRBV13 and TRBJ1-2): AAGVIQSPRHLIKEKRETATLKCYPIPRHDTVYWYQQGPGQDPQFLISFYEKMQSDKGSIPDRFSAQQFSDYHSELNMSSLELGDSALYFCASSLGRTDGYTFGSGTRLTVV.

The chain uses TRBV6-5 and TRBJ1-1, with TRBD1 identical over 11 bases. This CDR3 contains 15 residues. V was clipped by 1 base and J by 4 bases; unmatched bases: 2. Germline CDR1 MNHEY, CDR2 SVGAGI. For the CDR3, the DNA is TGTGCCAGCAGTTACTTAGGGACAGGGGGCACTGAAGCTTTCTTT. Translated: CASSYLGTGGTEAFF.

This rearrangement joins TRBV18 to TRBJ1-5; maybe TRBD1 (5 bases). Germline V gene data show CDR1 as KGHSH and CDR2 as LQKENI. V shed 5 bases and J shed 5 bases, with 13 bases lying between them. CDR3 size: 14 residues. In nucleotides, the CDR3 is TGTGCCAGCTCAGATACAGGAGACTATCAGCCCCAGCATTTT. It specifies CASSDTGDYQPQHF.

This clone appeared once. The CDR3 loop is CASSQPGVSPLHF. The DNA for the CDR3 is TGTGCCAGCAGCCAACCAGGGGTCTCACCCCTCCACTTT. The gene calls are TRBV7-3 and TRBJ1-6, with a weak D call TRBD1 (6 bases). Between the trimmed V and J ends, which lost 5 bases and 10 bases, there was a span of 12 bases. This CDR3 is built from 13 residues. In germline, CDR1 is SGHTA, CDR2 FQGTGA.

The chain joins TRBV11-3 to TRBJ2-5, with 9 bases that match TRBD2. With V trimmed by 5 bases and J by 5 bases, 6 bases remained unmatched. The V gene's germline CDR1 is SGHNT and CDR2 YENEEA. The CDR3 covers 14 residues. The CDR3 protein is CASSPTAGGETQYF. DNA for the CDR3: TGTGCCAGCAGCCCGACGGCGGGGGGGGAGACCCAGTACTTC.

The chain is built from TRBV3-1 (or the pseudogene TRBV3-2) and TRBJ1-1, with a weak D call TRBD1 (5 bases). V shed 2 bases and J shed 3 bases, with 22 bases lying between them. This CDR3 has 18 amino acids. Germline CDR1 LGHDT, CDR2 YNNKEL (reference sequence). The CDR3 DNA is TGTGCCAGCAGCCAAACACGTGGGGGGGTTGGAGGGGACACTGAAGCTTTCTTT. Translation gives CASSQTRGGVGGDTEAFF.

V is TRBV12-3 or TRBV12-4 and J is TRBJ1-1; D remains unclear. V was shortened by 8 bases and J by 3 bases, with 4 bases between the two germline ends. The CDR3 is 10 residues long. The CDR3 DNA reads TGTGCCAGCTCATACACTGAAGCTTTCTTT. Translation gives CASSYTEAFF.

The V and J genes are TRBV12-3 or TRBV12-4 and TRBJ1-2; D unresolved. Trimming left V 5 bases short and J 1 base short, with 8 bases between. This CDR3 is 13 amino acids long. CDR3 protein: CASSQTFNYGYTF. The DNA for the CDR3 is TGTGCCAGCAGTCAAACTTTTAACTATGGCTACACCTTC.

The chain couples TRBV6-1 to TRBJ2-7; the D gene is possibly TRBD1 (6 bases). The CDR3 runs to 14 residues. Trimming pared 3 bases from V and 6 bases from J, leaving 15 bases between. Per germline, CDR1 MNHNS and CDR2 SASEGT. The CDR3 region is CASSDSGAAGEQYF. The CDR3 bases are TGTGCCAGCAGTGATTCAGGGGCGGCGGGCGAGCAGTACTTC.

The V call is TRBV5-1, the J call TRBJ2-7, with 11 bases matching TRBD2. V gave up 3 bases and J gave up 0 bases; unmatched junction bases: 8. Germline V gene sequence: CDR1 SGHRS, CDR2 YFSETQ. The CDR3 extends over 17 amino acids. DNA for the CDR3: TGCGCCAGCAGCTCGAAACTAGCGGGGGCCTCCTCCTACGAGCAGTACTTC. It codes for CASSSKLAGASSYEQYF.

The chain links TRBV6-5 to TRBJ2-7; D is possibly TRBD1 (9 bases). From germline, CDR1 is MNHEY and CDR2 SVGAGI. The V end lost 10 bases, the J end lost 5 bases, and 24 bases lay between the germline ends. The CDR3 is 15 amino acids. The CDR3 sequence is CATGGAGTGLNEQYF. CDR3 bases: TGTGCCACCGGGGGGGCCGGGACAGGGTTAAACGAGCAGTACTTC.

The gene calls are TRBV24-1 and TRBJ2-1, with TRBD1 as a possible D gene (5 bases). Looked up from germline, CDR1 is KGHDR and CDR2 is SFDVKD. The CDR3 sequence is 16 residues long. Trimming removed 2 bases at V and 7 bases at J, with 17 bases between. CDR3 protein: CATSDWGCGLRNEQFF. CDR3 nucleotides: TGTGCCACCAGTGATTGGGGCTGTGGTTTAAGGAATGAGCAGTTCTTC.

V is TRBV25-1 and J is TRBJ2-3, with 7 bases aligning to TRBD2. Unmatched junction bases numbered 11, after V lost 8 bases and J lost 0 bases. Germline values: CDR1 MGHDK, CDR2 SYGVNS. CDR3 size: 16 residues. CDR3 coding DNA: TGTGCCAGCGGTTCCCCGAGCGGGACTAGCACAGATACGCAGTATTTT. Translated: CASGSPSGTSTDTQYF. The whole variable domain, filled in from reference TRBV25-1 and TRBJ2-3, reads EADIYQTPRYLVIGTGKKITLECSQTMGHDKMYWYQQDPGMELHLIHYSYGVNSTEKGDLSSESTVSRIRTEHFPLTLESARPSHTSQYLCASGSPSGTSTDTQYFGPGTRLTVL.

Notes on this clone: This sample also contains other DNA sequences that code for the same CDR3. V gene TRBV6-6 combines with J gene TRBJ1-1, with unresolved D. V lost 2 bases and J 2 bases, leaving 6 bases between the germline ends. The germline CDR1 and CDR2 sequences are MNHNY and SVGAGI (reference sequence). This CDR3 is built from 13 residues. The CDR3 nucleotides are TGTGCCAGCAGTTACGGCCCAAACACTGAAGCTTTCTTT. Protein product: CASSYGPNTEAFF.

The V gene is TRBV6-2 or TRBV6-3, the J gene TRBJ2-3, with 7 bases fitting TRBD2. Germline CDR1 is MNHEY and CDR2 is SVGEGT. The V and J ends lost 5 bases and 6 bases, in that order; junction bases with no gene match: 8. The CDR3 totals 14 residues. In nucleotides, the CDR3 is TGTGCCAGCAGTCTCCAGCCGGGGGGTGATACGCAGTATTTT. Translation gives CASSLQPGGDTQYF.

This clone was counted once. V and J are TRBV4-3 and TRBJ2-2; 7 bases agree with TRBD1. The V gene end was trimmed by 1 base and the J gene end by 3 bases; junction bases not matched to a gene: 14. Germline values: CDR1 LGHNA, CDR2 YSLEER. The CDR3 runs 19 residues. Written as DNA, the CDR3 is TGCGCCAGCAGCCAAGGGGCGTCGAGGGGGCATAGGGACACCGGGGAGCTGTTTTTT. It codes for CASSQGASRGHRDTGELFF.